A selection of T cell receptor beta chains follows, all from one sample in a study of naive and memory T cell subsets. Via MiXCR, TCRdb re-called the 5' RACE reads, giving one row per CDR3 protein. The repertoire includes more than 20,000 distinct CDR3 sequences, roughly a quarter of them detected once, and about 1.7% sits in the top ten. These receptors all come from a female donor in good health. CDR3s include the opening cysteine and the closing phenylalanine or tryptophan. Fields, in order: J gene, V gene, D gene, clone size, CDR3 DNA, CDR3 protein. D genes are given only for firm matches. Rows give clone size only sometimes, using once, few, many, or a class for an expanded clone.

>TRBJ1-1|TRBV29-1|.|.
TGCAGCGTTCTGCGGCGACTGAACACTGAAGCTTTCTTT
CSVLRRLNTEAFF
>TRBJ1-5|TRBV7-2|.|.
TGTGCCAGCAGCTTAGCGTTGGACCCCTATGATAATCAGCCCCAGAATTTT
CASSLALDPYDNQPQNF
>TRBJ2-5|TRBV18|.|few
TGTGCCAGCTCACCTAGCGAAGAGACCCAGTACTTC
CASSPSEETQYF
>TRBJ2-5|TRBV6-5|TRBD2|few
TGTGCCAGCAGCTTAGCGGGAGGGCCTGTACAAGAGACCCAGTACTTC
CASSLAGGPVQETQYF
>TRBJ1-1|TRBV20-1|.|few
TGCAGTGCTAGAGTATCGAACACTGAAGCTTTCTTT
CSARVSNTEAFF
>TRBJ1-6|TRBV20-1|.|.
TGCAGTGCCGGCTCGGGCAATTCACCCCTCCACTTT
CSAGSGNSPLHF
>TRBJ1-4|TRBV29-1|.|few
TGCAGCGTTCTAGACGCAGTATCAAATGAAAAACTGTTTTTT
CSVLDAVSNEKLFF
>TRBJ2-3|TRBV6-4|.|few
TGTGCCAGCAGTGAAAGGGAATCAGATACGCAGTATTTT
CASSERESDTQYF
>TRBJ2-1|TRBV12-3/TRBV12-4|TRBD2|medium-sized
TGTGCCAGCAGTCAACTAGCGGGGGAGCAGTTCTTC
CASSQLAGEQFF
>TRBJ2-1|TRBV6-5|.|.
TGTGCCAGCCGGGAAGACTCCTACAATGAGCAGTTCTTC
CASREDSYNEQFF
>TRBJ2-3|TRBV6-2/TRBV6-3|.|medium-sized
TGTGCCAGCAGCCCGTCTGGGGATACGCAGTATTTT
CASSPSGDTQYF
>TRBJ2-7|TRBV7-2|.|.
TGTGCCAGCAGCTCCACAGGGTACGAGCAGTACTTC
CASSSTGYEQYF
>TRBJ2-1|TRBV24-1|TRBD2|many
TGTGCCACCAGTGATCCTAAAAGTCTAGCGGGTAAAAATGAGCAGTTCTTC
CATSDPKSLAGKNEQFF
>TRBJ2-7|TRBV20-1|TRBD1|few
TGCAGTGCTCCAAAGCAGGGGGACGAGCAGTACTTC
CSAPKQGDEQYF
>TRBJ2-2|TRBV29-1|.|.
TGCAGCGTTGAAGTGAGGCGCGGGATCAACACCGGGGAGCTGTTTTTT
CSVEVRRGINTGELFF
>TRBJ2-5|TRBV7-2|.|.
TGTGCCAGCAGCTTACTGCGGTACCAAGAGACCCAGTACTTC
CASSLLRYQETQYF
>TRBJ2-7|TRBV5-1|TRBD1|.
TGCGCCAGCAGCTTATTACCGCAGGGGGCCTACGAGCAGTACTTC
CASSLLPQGAYEQYF
>TRBJ1-1|TRBV12-3/TRBV12-4|.|medium-sized
TGTGCCAGCAGTGTTGTTTTCCCACCTGAAGCTTTCTTT
CASSVVFPPEAFF
>TRBJ1-6|TRBV12-3/TRBV12-4|.|few
TGTGCCAGCAGTTTGAGTCTGCGGTCACCCCTCCACTTT
CASSLSLRSPLHF
>TRBJ2-1|TRBV5-1|TRBD1|.
TGCGCCAGCTCCACCGGGACAGGGGGCGAGCAGTTCTTC
CASSTGTGGEQFF
>TRBJ2-2|TRBV29-1|.|many
TGCAGCGTTGGCTACGGTGGGACCGGGGAGCTGTTTTTT
CSVGYGGTGELFF